This paragraph reports one TCR beta chain. These data originate in a study of blood T cell repertoires in COVID-19. Using immunoSEQ multiplex PCR, the repertoire was profiled, and TCRdb retains in-frame clones only, with some absent. In the table there are around 120,000 clones, roughly 90% of which are singletons. This CDR3 contains 14 residues. The germline gives CDR1 SGHNT, CDR2 YYREEE (reference sequence). V was pared by 7 bases and J by 4 bases, with 15 bases between. The rearrangement uses TRBV5-4 and TRBJ2-1; weak D call: TRBD2 (7 bases). The receptor was isolated from a woman aged 55 to 70 with COVID-19, enrolled during active disease. Sequencing was performed on peripheral blood. The CDR3 sequence: CASQRGGRYNEQFF. CDR3 DNA sequence: TGTGCCAGCCAAAGGGGGGGCCGGTACAATGAGCAGTTCTTC.